This T cell receptor beta chain was observed in a study of cytomegalovirus exposure and HLA in healthy donors. The study's findings and limits: For most TCR sequences rarity was the rule, although some public TCRs occurred in many donors.

The method was immunoSEQ multiplex PCR; TCRdb's version includes in-frame clones alone and lacks a portion of them. The repertoire has approximately 71,000 clones, approximately 94% of them found once; the top ten carry approximately 0.93%. As regards this clone: Its antigen is unknown.

This CDR3 region has 12 residues. Trimming removed 8 bases at V and 8 bases at J, with 15 bases between. The germline gives CDR1 MGHDK, CDR2 SYGVNS. The receptor was isolated from a woman under 30 in good health and CMV-seronegative. Sequencing was done on a sample of PBMCs. V gene TRBV25-1 combines with J gene TRBJ1-2, with D possibly being TRBD1 (5 bases). CDR3 amino acids: CASSVSGYGYTF. DNA of the CDR3: TGTGCCAGCTCGGTATCAGGGTACGGCTACACCTTC.